Following are 17 T cell receptor beta chains from one sample sequenced in a study of blood T cell repertoires in COVID-19. Clones were sequenced by immunoSEQ multiplex PCR, and TCRdb holds only the in-frame ones, with some missing. The table lists roughly 250,000 clones, roughly 90% of them singletons. Sequenced sample: peripheral blood. Receptors originate from a woman aged 30 to 39 with COVID-19, enrolled during active disease.

The rearrangement joins TRBV28 to TRBJ1-1; TRBD1 agrees at 10 bases. V shed 1 base, J shed 0 bases, and the junction held 11 bases outside the gene matches. Per germline, CDR1 MDHEN and CDR2 SYDVKM. The CDR3 length is 19 residues. CDR3 protein: CASSLLMTGGVVMNTEAFF. The CDR3 coding sequence is TGTGCCAGCAGTTTATTGATGACAGGGGGCGTCGTAATGAACACTGAAGCTTTCTTT.

This sequence joins TRBV2 and TRBJ1-3; D not certain. The V end lost 7 bases, the J end lost 0 bases, and 16 bases lay between the germline ends. The CDR3 is 16 residues long. Germline V gene data show CDR1 as SNHLY and CDR2 as FYNNEI. The CDR3 loop reads CASTVMQTLSGNTIYF. In nucleotides, the CDR3 is TGTGCCAGCACTGTTATGCAGACTCTCTCTGGAAACACCATATATTTT.

This clone showed up just once. The V gene is TRBV6-5, the J gene TRBJ2-1; D may be TRBD2 (7 bases). Germline values: CDR1 MNHEY, CDR2 SVGAGI. This CDR3 has 14 residues. V was shortened by 2 bases and J by 5 bases, with 10 bases between the two germline ends. CDR3 protein: CASSYGEGDNEQFF. DNA of the CDR3: TGTGCCAGCAGTTACGGGGAGGGGGACAATGAGCAGTTCTTC.

The chain has TRBV19 and TRBJ2-1; the match to TRBD1 covers 7 bases. This CDR3 comprises 15 residues. Germline V CDR1 and CDR2: LNHDA, SQIVND (reference sequence). The V segment lost 1 base and the J segment 4 bases; nucleotides outside the gene matches: 4. The CDR3 region is CASSIVPGQYNEQFF. Written as DNA, the CDR3 is TGTGCCAGTAGTATAGTCCCGGGACAGTACAATGAGCAGTTCTTC.

This clone showed up just a few times. The chain links TRBV7-2 to TRBJ1-2; 7 nucleotides agree with TRBD1. V lost 5 bases, J lost 4 bases, and 10 bases stayed unmatched. CDR1 and CDR2 (germline): SGHTA, FQGNSA. The CDR3 spans 15 residues. In nucleotides, the CDR3 is TGTGCCAGCAGCACGGACAGGACGAGGGCCTATGGCTACACCTTC. Its protein is CASSTDRTRAYGYTF.

This CDR3 is CASSSEGAGNTEAFF. CDR3 in DNA: TGTGCCAGCAGCTCGGAGGGGGCAGGAAACACTGAAGCTTTCTTT. This chain links TRBV28 with TRBJ1-1; 7 bases line up with TRBD1. Germline lookup yields CDR1 MDHEN and CDR2 SYDVKM. The CDR3 loop spans 15 amino acids. V lost 6 bases, J lost 2 bases, and 9 bases stayed unmatched.

V is TRBV28 and J is TRBJ2-2; 7 nucleotides line up with TRBD2. V shed 1 base, J shed 5 bases, and the junction held 1 base outside the gene matches. The CDR3 is 14 residues long. Germline V gives CDR1 MDHEN, CDR2 SYDVKM. The CDR3 reads CASSLSGGTGELFF. The DNA of the CDR3 is TGTGCCAGCAGTTTATCGGGGGGTACCGGGGAGCTGTTTTTT.

In its sample, this clone was seen a few times. This rearrangement joins TRBV11-2 to TRBJ2-2; D gene uncertain. V lost 2 bases, J lost 7 bases, and 8 bases lay in between. This CDR3 is built from 13 residues. Per germline, CDR1 SGHAT and CDR2 FQNNGV. The CDR3 is CASSLFENGELFF. As DNA, the CDR3 is TGTGCCAGCAGCTTATTTGAGAACGGGGAGCTGTTTTTT.

This rearrangement joins TRBV29-1 to TRBJ1-4; 8 bases match TRBD1. The J segment lost 0 bases and the V segment lost 6 bases, leaving 6 bases of the junction unmatched. Germline assignment: CDR1 SQVTM and CDR2 ANQGSEA. This CDR3 has 15 residues. The DNA for the CDR3 is TGCAGCGTAGCCGACAGGGGAGCAACTAATGAAAAACTGTTTTTT. It codes for CSVADRGATNEKLFF.

V is TRBV11-2 and J is TRBJ2-1; 9 positions agree with TRBD2. V trimming: 2 bases; J trimming: 7 bases; junction bases outside the gene matches: 6. The germline gives CDR1 SGHAT, CDR2 FQNNGV. The CDR3 is 15 residues long. In DNA, the CDR3 is TGTGCCAGCAGCTTACGGGAAGCGGGGGGTAATGAGCAGTTCTTC. This sequence encodes CASSLREAGGNEQFF.

The chain links TRBV6-2 or TRBV6-3 to TRBJ2-2; possibly TRBD1 for D (5 bases). V was shortened by 2 bases and J by 5 bases, with 15 bases between the two germline ends. This CDR3 is 16 amino acids long. CDR1 is MNHEY, CDR2 SVGEGT, per germline. CDR3 loop: CASSYTATTVTGELFF. CDR3 DNA sequence: TGTGCCAGCAGTTACACCGCGACGACAGTAACCGGGGAGCTGTTTTTT.

The chain is built from TRBV2 and TRBJ2-1, with TRBD2 matching 11 bases. Germline CDR1 SNHLY, CDR2 FYNNEI. Trimming cost V 7 bases and J 5 bases; bases outside gene matches: 10. The CDR3 spans 16 residues. CDR3 sequence reads: CASKGLAGAYNNEQFF. DNA of the CDR3: TGTGCCAGCAAAGGACTAGCGGGCGCTTATAACAATGAGCAGTTCTTC.

This clone came up once. The chain is built from TRBV15 and TRBJ2-7; TRBD2 agrees at 13 bases. The germline gives CDR1 LNHNV, CDR2 YYDKDF (reference sequence). The CDR3 is 18 residues long. J lost 3 bases, V lost 1 base, and 9 bases had no gene match. CDR3 in amino acids: CATSRGWTGTSGDYEQYF. The CDR3 bases are TGTGCCACCAGCAGAGGTTGGACAGGGACTAGCGGGGACTACGAGCAGTACTTC.

The genes are TRBV28 and TRBJ2-1; 7 nucleotides match TRBD2. CDR1 and CDR2 (germline): MDHEN, SYDVKM. The trim removed 5 bases at V and 6 bases at J, leaving 7 bases unmatched. The CDR3 is made up of 14 amino acids. Here the CDR3 reads CASSPLGLGNEQFF. The CDR3 DNA follows: TGTGCCAGCAGTCCCCTAGGACTAGGCAATGAGCAGTTCTTC.

The V and J genes are TRBV5-1 and TRBJ2-5, with 9 positions matching TRBD1. V dropped 4 bases and J dropped 5; count of bases not matched to a gene: 6. This CDR3 has 14 residues. Germline lookup yields CDR1 SGHRS and CDR2 YFSETQ. CDR3 protein: CASSRTGDGETQYF. The CDR3 DNA follows: TGCGCCAGCAGCCGGACAGGGGATGGGGAGACCCAGTACTTC.

This clone was found many times. The chain links TRBV6-1 to TRBJ1-5, with D hard to call. Germline V gene lookup returns CDR1 MNHNS and CDR2 SASEGT. Trimming shortened V by 4 bases and J by 3 bases, and 16 bases separated the two germline ends. The CDR3 runs 16 residues. The CDR3 protein is CASSGVGARANQPQHF. CDR3 bases: TGTGCCAGCAGTGGAGTGGGTGCGAGGGCCAATCAGCCCCAGCATTTT.

The gene calls are TRBV19 and TRBJ1-5; the match to TRBD1 covers 7 bases. Trimming at V came to 5 bases and at J to 1 base, leaving 2 bases not matched to a gene. This CDR3 spans 14 amino acids. Germline CDR1 and CDR2: LNHDA and SQIVND (reference sequence). Here the CDR3 reads CASSAGGSNQPQHF. CDR3 coding DNA: TGTGCCAGTAGTGCAGGGGGAAGCAATCAGCCCCAGCATTTT.